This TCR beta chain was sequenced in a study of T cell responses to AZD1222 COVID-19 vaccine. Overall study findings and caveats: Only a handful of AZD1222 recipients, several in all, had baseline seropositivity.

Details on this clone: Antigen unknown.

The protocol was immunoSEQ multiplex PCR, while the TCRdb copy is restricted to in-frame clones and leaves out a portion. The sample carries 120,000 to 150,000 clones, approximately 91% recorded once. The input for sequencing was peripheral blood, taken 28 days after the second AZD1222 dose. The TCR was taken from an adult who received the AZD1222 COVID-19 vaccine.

CDR3 residues: CATSSRTSGRRLETQYF. CDR3 coding DNA: TGTGCCACCAGCTCACGGACTAGCGGGAGGAGGTTGGAGACCCAGTACTTC. This chain joins TRBV15 and TRBJ2-5; the match to TRBD2 covers 14 bases. Germline trimming cut 5 bases from V and 5 bases from J; bases unmatched to any gene: 10. Germline CDR1 reads LNHNV; CDR2 reads YYDKDF (reference sequence). CDR3 length: 17 residues. The variable domain in full, completed from reference TRBV15 and TRBJ2-5, reads DAMVIQNPRYQVTQFGKPVTLSCSQTLNHNVMYWYQQKSSQAPKLLFHYYDKDFNNEADTPDNFQSRRPNTSFCFLDIRSPGLGDTAMYLCATSSRTSGRRLETQYFGPGTRLLVL.